This T cell receptor beta chain was found in a study of blood T cells in healthy people across ages. General observations from the study: It was held that diversity estimates obtained from one million T cells represented underestimates. Measured against age, TCR beta diversity per million T cells decreased in a roughly linear manner.

Together with a sample-barcoded 5' primer, a J-beta primer mix was included in a second PCR lasting about 6 to 11 cycles. TCRdb used MiXCR to reprocess the 5' RACE reads, holding one entry per CDR3 protein. The sample gives fewer than 1,000,000 distinct CDR3 sequences, approximately 44% of which show up once; roughly 19% is in the top ten. This clonotype occurred many times. What it binds is unknown. One end of the junction fails to match germline, which may point to a read error. With each sample, at least 5 micrograms of total RNA were extracted. Looked up from germline, CDR1 is ENHRY and CDR2 is SYGVKD. The CDR3 runs to 15 residues.

The sequenced sample consisted of blood. The clonotype comes from a man aged 60-69 years in good health. The V call is TRBV10-3, the J call TRBJ2-7; 7 bases are shared with TRBD1. The CDR3 region is CASSERGQQPYEQYF. The DNA of the CDR3 is TGTGCCAGCAGTGAGAGGGGACAGCAACCTTACGAGCAGTACTTC.